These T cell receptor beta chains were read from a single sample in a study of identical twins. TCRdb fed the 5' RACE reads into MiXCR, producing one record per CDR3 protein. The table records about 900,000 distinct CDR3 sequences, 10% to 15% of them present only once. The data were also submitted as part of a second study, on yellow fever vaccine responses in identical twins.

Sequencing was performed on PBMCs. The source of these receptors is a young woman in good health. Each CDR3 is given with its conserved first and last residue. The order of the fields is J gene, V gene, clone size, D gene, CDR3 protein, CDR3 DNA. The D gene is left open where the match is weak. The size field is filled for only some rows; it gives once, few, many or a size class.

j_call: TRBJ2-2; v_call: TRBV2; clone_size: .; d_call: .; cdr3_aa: CASSEVSLATGELFF; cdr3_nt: TGTGCCAGCAGTGAAGTCTCACTAGCAACCGGGGAGCTGTTTTTT
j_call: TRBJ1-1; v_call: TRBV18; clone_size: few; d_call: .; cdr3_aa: CASSPVNSIYTEAFF; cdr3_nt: TGTGCCAGCTCACCAGTGAATTCGATTTACACTGAAGCTTTCTTT
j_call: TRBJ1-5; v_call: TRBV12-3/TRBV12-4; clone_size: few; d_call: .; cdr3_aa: CASTFSVNQPQHF; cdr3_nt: TGTGCCAGCACTTTTAGCGTCAATCAGCCCCAGCATTTT
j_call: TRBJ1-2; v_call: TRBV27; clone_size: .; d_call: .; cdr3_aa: CASSLSGLLGYTF; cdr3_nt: TGTGCCAGCAGTTTGTCAGGTCTGTTGGGCTACACCTTC
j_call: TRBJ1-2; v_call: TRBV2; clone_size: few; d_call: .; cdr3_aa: CASINTPGGLKGYTF; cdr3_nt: TGTGCCAGCATTAACACCCCGGGGGGGTTGAAAGGCTACACCTTC
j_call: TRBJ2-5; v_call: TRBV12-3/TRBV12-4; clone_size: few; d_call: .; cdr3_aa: CASSSAGQGLRETQYF; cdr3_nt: TGTGCCAGCAGCAGCGCGGGTCAGGGCTTGCGAGAGACCCAGTACTTC
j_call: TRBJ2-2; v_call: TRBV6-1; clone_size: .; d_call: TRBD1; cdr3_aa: CAYSRDRGTGELFF; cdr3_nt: TGTGCCTACAGCCGTGACAGGGGCACCGGGGAGCTGTTTTTT
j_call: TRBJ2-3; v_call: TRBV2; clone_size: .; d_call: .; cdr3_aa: CASRGGSTQYF; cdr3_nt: TGTGCCAGCAGGGGAGGATCAACGCAGTATTTT
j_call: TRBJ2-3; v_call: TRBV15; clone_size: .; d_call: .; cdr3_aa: CATSRRLADTQYF; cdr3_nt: TGTGCCACCAGCAGACGACTGGCAGATACGCAGTATTTT
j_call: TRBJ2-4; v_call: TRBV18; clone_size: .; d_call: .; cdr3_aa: CASSPPSSPAKNIQYF; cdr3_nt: TGTGCCAGCTCACCACCGTCGTCGCCTGCCAAAAACATTCAGTACTTC
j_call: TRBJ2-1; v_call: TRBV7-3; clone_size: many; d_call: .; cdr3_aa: CASSLLLAGNEQFF; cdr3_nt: TGTGCCAGCAGCTTACTACTAGCTGGCAATGAGCAGTTCTTC
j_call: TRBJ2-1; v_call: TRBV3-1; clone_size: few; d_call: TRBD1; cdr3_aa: CASSYERQGRVFHEQFF; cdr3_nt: TGTGCCAGCAGCTACGAAAGACAGGGAAGGGTTTTTCATGAGCAGTTCTTC
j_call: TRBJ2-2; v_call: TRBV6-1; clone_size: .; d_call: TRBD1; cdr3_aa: CASSTGQVNTGELFF; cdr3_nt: TGTGCCAGCAGTACGGGACAGGTCAACACCGGGGAGCTGTTTTTT
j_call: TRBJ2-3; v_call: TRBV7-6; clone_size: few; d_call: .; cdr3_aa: CASSLGGSRDTQYF; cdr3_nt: TGTGCCAGCAGCTTAGGGGGTAGCAGGGATACGCAGTATTTT
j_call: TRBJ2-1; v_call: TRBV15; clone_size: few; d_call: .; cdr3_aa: CATSRERMDNEQFF; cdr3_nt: TGTGCCACCAGCAGAGAGAGGATGGACAATGAGCAGTTCTTC
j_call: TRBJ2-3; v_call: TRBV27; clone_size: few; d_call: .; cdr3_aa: CASSLRGPGTADTQYF; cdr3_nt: TGTGCCAGCAGTTTAAGGGGCCCTGGGACGGCGGATACGCAGTATTTT
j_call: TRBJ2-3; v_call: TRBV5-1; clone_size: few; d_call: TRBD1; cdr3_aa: CASSLSRDSLSSTDTQYF; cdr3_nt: TGCGCCAGCAGCCTGTCCCGGGACAGTCTCTCTAGCACAGATACGCAGTATTTT
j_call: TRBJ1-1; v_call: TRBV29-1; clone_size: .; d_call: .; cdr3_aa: CSVGPGHGTEAFF; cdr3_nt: TGCAGCGTTGGCCCGGGTCATGGGACTGAAGCTTTCTTT
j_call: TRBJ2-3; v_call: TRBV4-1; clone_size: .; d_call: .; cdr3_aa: CASSQDSRITDTQYF; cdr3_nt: TGCGCCAGCAGCCAAGATTCGAGAATCACAGATACGCAGTATTTT
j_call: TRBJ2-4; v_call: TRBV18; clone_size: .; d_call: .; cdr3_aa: CASSPRESGKNIQYF; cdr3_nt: TGTGCCAGCTCACCCAGGGAATCCGGGAAAAACATTCAGTACTTC
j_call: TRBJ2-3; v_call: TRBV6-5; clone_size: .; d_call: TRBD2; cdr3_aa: CASSYGLARGVTDTQYF; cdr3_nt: TGTGCCAGCAGTTACGGCCTAGCGCGGGGGGTGACAGATACGCAGTATTTT
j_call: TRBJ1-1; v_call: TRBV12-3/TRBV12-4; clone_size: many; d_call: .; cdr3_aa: CASGRFTEAFF; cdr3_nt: TGTGCCAGTGGGCGGTTCACTGAAGCTTTCTTT
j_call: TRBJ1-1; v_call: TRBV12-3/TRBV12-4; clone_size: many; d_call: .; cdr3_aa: CASSFWYKNTEAFF; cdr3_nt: TGTGCCAGCAGTTTCTGGTACAAGAACACTGAAGCTTTCTTT
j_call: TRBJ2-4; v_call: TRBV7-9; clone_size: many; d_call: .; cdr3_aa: CASSSGVGGPKNIQYF; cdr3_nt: TGTGCCAGCAGCTCGGGGGTCGGGGGGCCCAAAAACATTCAGTACTTC
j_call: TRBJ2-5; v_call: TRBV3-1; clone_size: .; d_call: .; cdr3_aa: CASSQMQAVSETQYF; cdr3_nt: TGTGCCAGCAGCCAAATGCAAGCGGTTTCGGAGACCCAGTACTTC
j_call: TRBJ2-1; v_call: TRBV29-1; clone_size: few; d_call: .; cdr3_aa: CSVGAAVSSYNEQFF; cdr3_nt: TGCAGCGTTGGAGCGGCCGTCAGCTCCTACAATGAGCAGTTCTTC
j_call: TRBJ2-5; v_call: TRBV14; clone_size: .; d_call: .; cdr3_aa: CASSPGVRTQYF; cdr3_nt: TGTGCCAGCAGCCCAGGAGTCAGGACCCAGTACTTC
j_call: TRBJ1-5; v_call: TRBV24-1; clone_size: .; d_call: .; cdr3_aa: CATSGRGVGNQPQHF; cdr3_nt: TGTGCCACCAGTGGCAGAGGGGTAGGCAATCAGCCCCAGCATTTT
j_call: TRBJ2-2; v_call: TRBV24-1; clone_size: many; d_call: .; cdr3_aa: CATRQSTGELFF; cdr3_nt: TGTGCCACCCGACAGAGCACCGGGGAGCTGTTTTTT
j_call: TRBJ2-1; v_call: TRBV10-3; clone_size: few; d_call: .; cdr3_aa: CAISESLMSDNNEQFF; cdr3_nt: TGTGCCATCAGTGAGTCGCTCATGTCCGACAACAATGAGCAGTTCTTC
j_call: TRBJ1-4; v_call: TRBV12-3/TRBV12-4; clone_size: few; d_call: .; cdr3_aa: CASSAGHPNEKLFF; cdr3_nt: TGTGCCAGCAGTGCGGGACACCCTAATGAAAAACTGTTTTTT
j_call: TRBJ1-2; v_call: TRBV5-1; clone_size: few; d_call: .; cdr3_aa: CASSLEGTTDYGYTF; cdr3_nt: TGCGCCAGCAGCTTGGAGGGGACGACCGACTATGGCTACACCTTC
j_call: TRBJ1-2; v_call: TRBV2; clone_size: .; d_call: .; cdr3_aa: CASSVEYGYTF; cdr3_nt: TGTGCCAGCAGTGTGGAGTATGGCTACACCTTC
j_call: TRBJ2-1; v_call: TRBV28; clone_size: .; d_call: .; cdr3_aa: CASNLGSSYNEQFF; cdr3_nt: TGTGCCAGCAACTTAGGCAGCTCCTACAATGAGCAGTTCTTC
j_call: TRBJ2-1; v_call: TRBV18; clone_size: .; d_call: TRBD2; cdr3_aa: CASSPGTSGDEQFF; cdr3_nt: TGTGCCAGCTCACCAGGGACTAGCGGGGATGAGCAGTTCTTC
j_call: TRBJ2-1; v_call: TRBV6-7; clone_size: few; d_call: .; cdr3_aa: CASEEREQFF; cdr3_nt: TGTGCCAGCGAGGAGCGTGAGCAGTTCTTC
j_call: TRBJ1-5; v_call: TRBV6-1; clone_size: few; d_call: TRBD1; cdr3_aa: CASSKPGQGVRVNQPQHF; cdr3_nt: TGTGCCAGCAGTAAGCCGGGACAGGGGGTCCGCGTCAATCAGCCCCAGCATTTT
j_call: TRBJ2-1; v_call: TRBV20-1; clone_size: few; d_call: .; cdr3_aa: CSASGQINEQFF; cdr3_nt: TGCAGTGCTAGTGGCCAGATCAATGAGCAGTTCTTC
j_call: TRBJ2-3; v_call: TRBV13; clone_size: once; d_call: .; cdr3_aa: CASSESQLNTQYF; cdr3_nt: TGTGCCAGCAGCGAGTCCCAACTAAATACGCAGTATTTT
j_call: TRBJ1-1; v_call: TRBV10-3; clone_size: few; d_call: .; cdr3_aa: CAISEAGYTEAFF; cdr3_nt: TGTGCCATCAGTGAGGCAGGGTACACTGAAGCTTTCTTT
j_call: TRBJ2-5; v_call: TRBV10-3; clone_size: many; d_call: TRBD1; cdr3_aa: CAISPGGEETQYF; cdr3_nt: TGTGCCATCAGCCCAGGGGGCGAGGAGACCCAGTACTTC
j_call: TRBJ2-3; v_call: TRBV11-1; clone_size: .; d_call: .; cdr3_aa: CASSPGQGARSTDTQYF; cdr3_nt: TGTGCCAGCAGCCCCGGCCAGGGTGCGCGGAGCACAGATACGCAGTATTTT
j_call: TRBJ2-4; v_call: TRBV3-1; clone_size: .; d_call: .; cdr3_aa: CASSRTGGDKNIQYF; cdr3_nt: TGTGCCAGCAGCAGGACGGGGGGCGACAAAAACATTCAGTACTTC
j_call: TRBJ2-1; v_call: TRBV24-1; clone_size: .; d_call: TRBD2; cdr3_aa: CATSVGLAVYNEQFF; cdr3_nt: TGTGCCACCAGTGTCGGACTAGCGGTATACAATGAGCAGTTCTTC
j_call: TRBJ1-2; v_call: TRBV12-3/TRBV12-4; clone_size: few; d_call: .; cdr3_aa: CASSLGGQTYGYTF; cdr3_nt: TGTGCCAGCAGTTTAGGAGGGCAGACCTATGGCTACACCTTC
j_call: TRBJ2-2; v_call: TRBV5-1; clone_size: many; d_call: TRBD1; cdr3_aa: CASSPDRVTGELFF; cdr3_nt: TGCGCCAGCAGCCCGGACAGGGTTACCGGGGAGCTGTTTTTT
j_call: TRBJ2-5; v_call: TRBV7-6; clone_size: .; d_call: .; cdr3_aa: CASSEPGRGETQYF; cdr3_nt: TGTGCCAGCAGCGAACCGGGACGAGGAGAGACCCAGTACTTC
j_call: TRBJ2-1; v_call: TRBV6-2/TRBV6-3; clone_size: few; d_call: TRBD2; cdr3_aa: CASTSTSWNEQFF; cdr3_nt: TGTGCCAGCACCTCGACTAGCTGGAATGAGCAGTTCTTC
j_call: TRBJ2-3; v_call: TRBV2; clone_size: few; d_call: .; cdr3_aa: CASSDAGTSTDTQYF; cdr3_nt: TGTGCCAGCAGTGATGCGGGGACTAGCACAGATACGCAGTATTTT
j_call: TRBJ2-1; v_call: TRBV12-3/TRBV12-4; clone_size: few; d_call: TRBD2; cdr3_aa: CASSYTKWVEREGYYNEQFF; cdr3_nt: TGTGCCAGCAGTTATACTAAGTGGGTGGAGCGGGAGGGCTATTACAATGAGCAGTTCTTC
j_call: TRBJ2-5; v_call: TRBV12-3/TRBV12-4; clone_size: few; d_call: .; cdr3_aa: CASRGTATETQYF; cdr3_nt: TGTGCCAGCAGAGGGACGGCTACGGAGACCCAGTACTTC
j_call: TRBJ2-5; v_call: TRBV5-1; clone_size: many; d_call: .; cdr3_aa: CASSGQETQYF; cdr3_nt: TGTGCCAGCAGTGGACAAGAGACCCAGTACTTC
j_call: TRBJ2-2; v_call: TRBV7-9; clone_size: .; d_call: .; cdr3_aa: CASTPKRLGTGELFF; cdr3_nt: TGTGCCAGCACCCCGAAGCGACTTGGCACCGGGGAGCTGTTTTTT
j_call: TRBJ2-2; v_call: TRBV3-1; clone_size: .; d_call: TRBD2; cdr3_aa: CTFCSWSSGGTVGELFF; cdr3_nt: TGTACCTTCTGTTCCTGGTCTAGCGGGGGGACGGTCGGGGAGCTGTTTTTT
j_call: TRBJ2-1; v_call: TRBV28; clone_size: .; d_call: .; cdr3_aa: CASSSGTAVQGEQFF; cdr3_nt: TGTGCCAGCAGTTCCGGGACGGCCGTCCAGGGTGAGCAGTTCTTC